This note documents a single T cell receptor (beta chain) sequence. Per the original data handling: Nucleated cell number was recorded as an estimate derived from reference gene primer amplification. Repertoires were generated with immunoSEQ multiplex PCR, while TCRdb's copy carries only in-frame clones and drops some. That table furnishes V, J and clone size, whereas the DNA furnished D and trimming. The sample includes some 150,000 clones, approximately 80% seen only once; the top ten take about 5%. The sample comes from a study of blood T cell repertoires in COVID-19. Study information: The United States, Italy and Spain provided the acute and convalescent COVID-19 samples. T cells, B-cell-depleted T cells, or PBMCs provided the cDNA or gDNA that served as material.

This sequence originates from a woman between 50 and 59 years old with acute or convalescent COVID-19. Sequenced: peripheral blood.

The CDR3 DNA follows: TGTGCCAGCAAGCGGGGGACAGGGGATTACGAGCAGTACTTC. It codes for CASKRGTGDYEQYF. The chain combines TRBV28 with TRBJ2-7, with 10 nucleotides matching TRBD1. CDR1 and CDR2 from the germline V gene are MDHEN and SYDVKM. With 7 bases clipped from V and 4 bases from J, the junction kept 7 bases outside the gene matches. This CDR3 is 14 amino acids long.